The T cell receptor beta chain described here comes from a study of cytomegalovirus exposure and HLA in healthy donors. PCR amplification relied on 60 Vbeta primers (plus 13 Jbeta primers). The repertoire was sequenced with immunoSEQ multiplex PCR; TCRdb's copy has only in-frame clones and lacks some. The sample carries about 140,000 clones, roughly three quarters recorded once. This receptor was obtained from a male donor in good health and CMV-seronegative. Sequencing was carried out using PBMCs.

The chain's CDR3 is CASSGGGANTGELFF. Written as DNA, the CDR3 is TGTGCCAGCAGCGGAGGAGGCGCGAACACCGGGGAGCTGTTTTTT. The chain employs TRBV9 and TRBJ2-2; D perhaps matches TRBD2 (5 bases). The V and J ends lost 3 bases and 0 bases respectively, with 9 bases between them. In germline, CDR1 is SGDLS, CDR2 YYNGEE. This CDR3 has 15 amino acids.